This T cell receptor beta chain originates from a study of blood T cells in healthy people across ages. A second PCR of about 7 to 12 cycles used a sample-barcoded 5' primer and a J-beta primer mix. Tags on each cDNA molecule came from a template-switch adaptor with 12 random nucleotides. CDR3-containing paired-end reads numbered at least 2.5 million in each sample. TCRdb passed the 5' RACE reads through MiXCR, listing each CDR3 protein once. This sample has about 680,000 distinct CDR3 sequences, with around 48% found just once. V lost 4 bases and J 4 bases, leaving 7 bases between the germline ends. Germline V gene lookup returns CDR1 SGHTA and CDR2 FQGNSA. CDR3 length: 12 amino acids.

V is TRBV7-2 and J is TRBJ2-5; D gene unclear. The sequence was obtained from an older woman in good health. Sequencing was done on a sample of blood. The CDR3 is CASSYSTETQYF. The CDR3 DNA is TGTGCCAGCAGCTACTCTACAGAGACCCAGTACTTC.